In its sample, the clone carrying this T cell receptor (beta chain) was seen many times. Its antigen is undetermined. MiXCR, applied by TCRdb to the 5' RACE reads, yields one record per CDR3 protein. The sample lists around 55,000 distinct CDR3 sequences; about 4% were seen once. This sample is part of a study of neurological immune-mediated disorders. Broader study findings: Among 34 multiple sclerosis patients, 18 had repertoires that phylogenetic grouping placed in one related-CDR3 cluster, a possible signature.

Sequenced input: CD4+ T cells from blood. The receptor comes from a woman aged 40-49 years with multiple sclerosis.

In DNA, the CDR3 is TGCAGTGCTAGGTATAGGGGATCACCCCTCCACTTT. Protein: CSARYRGSPLHF. The chain has TRBV20-1 and TRBJ1-6; weak D call: TRBD1 (5 bases). The CDR3 consists of 12 residues. CDR1 and CDR2 (germline): DFQATT, SNEGSKA (reference sequence). Trimming pared 3 bases from V and 10 bases from J, leaving 10 bases between.